What follows describes a single TCR beta chain. This CDR3 spans 14 amino acids. V dropped 6 bases and J dropped 5; count of bases not matched to a gene: 5. The V gene's germline CDR1 is MNHNS and CDR2 SASEGT. TCRdb keeps only in-frame clones here, not all; method: immunoSEQ multiplex PCR. The sample shows approximately 37,000 clones, around 83% of them seen only once. This sample stems from a study of PD-L1 blockade in urothelial cancer. Sample contribution per patient ranged from 1 to 8, covering pretreatment and on-treatment. The sequences come from PBMCs, collected around atezolizumab (anti-PD-L1) treatment. The chain links TRBV6-1 to TRBJ2-2; 8 nucleotides line up with TRBD1. This sequence originates from a man in his 60s with urothelial cancer. In DNA form, the CDR3 reads TGTGCCAGCAGACTACAGGGGGAGACCGGGGAGCTGTTTTTT. Translation: CASRLQGETGELFF.